This TCR beta chain was recovered during a study of shared clonotypes between healthy human individuals (dated by TCRdb to the early 2020s). Regarding the research as a whole: A couple of women and a few men aged 18 to 49 years were included in the cohort. Each donor's leukapheresis produced roughly between roughly 0.85 and 10 billion PBMCs. Different laboratories and diverse techniques were used to prepare libraries and sequence TCR repertoires, to increase sequencing depth and limit assay-specific biases. For each donor, CD4 naive and CD4 memory were each run on three plates, CD8 naive on two plates, and CD8 memory on one plate. The study deeply sequenced blood TCR repertoires of five healthy adults to estimate repertoire size and the extent of clonotype sharing between individuals. Broader findings and caveats from the paper: Rarefaction of sorted-subset datasets indicated incomplete sequencing despite the large sequencing depth. Because the study included a small number of donors, the genetic and exposure-history diversity represented was limited. Sampling was restricted to blood, and TCR repertoires in tissues likely differ from the TCR repertoires found in blood. When a few donors were compared, the shared fraction of clonotypes was 5% to 6.5% for naive CD4, around 3.5% for naive CD8, 2% to 2.5% for memory CD4, and approximately 0.4% for memory CD8. Compared with non-shared clonotypes, the clonotypes found in all four sorted-subset donors had higher generation probabilities. Larger estimated clonotype richness was generally found for naive subsets than for memory subsets. Pairwise subsampling indicated that sequencing depth was expected to affect the degree of clonotype sharing among donors.

Donors were healthy HIV-negative adults with no recently reported acute infections or vaccinations. All donors were Caucasian adults living in Nashville, Tennessee, USA. CD4+ T cells were enriched by magnetic negative selection; naive cells were then positively selected on CD45RA, and the negative fraction formed the memory subset. Blood was obtained by leukapheresis, after which PBMCs were separated by Ficoll-Histopaque density gradient centrifugation and cryopreserved in liquid nitrogen vapor phase. Analytical flow cytometry was used to check the purity and quantity of each magnetically sorted T cell population. Each sorted fraction had its genomic DNA isolated and then quantified by UV absorbance on a Nanodrop 2000c. As encoded in the germline V gene, CDR1 is MNHNS while CDR2 is SASEGT. V is clipped by 2 bases and J by 1 base, and the sequence between their germline boundaries is 10 bases long. From the cysteine up to the phenylalanine, the CDR3 has a length of 15 residues. The only DNA kept is the CDR3, 45 bases in frame from the first base.

In the case of this clone: Its antigen remains unidentified. There are no base qualities to consult, and no much larger clone falls within one base.

Using the deep immunoSEQ assay, TCR CDR3 regions were amplified from genomic DNA by multiplex PCR. Genomic DNA extracted from each cell subset was distributed evenly over all wells of several immunoSEQ 96-well plates, and each plate served as one replicate. Each replicate PCR for sorted subsets received around 210 ng genomic DNA, equal to some 32,000 T cell genomes. Purified libraries were measured with a Qubit 3.0 fluorometer, size-checked on a Bioanalyzer 2100, and measured again with the KAPA Library Quantification kit. Every immunoSEQ 96-well plate was sequenced on a separate single-read 150-cycle Illumina NextSeq 550 flow cell. On the study's bioinformatics: Because the immunoSEQ output held only junctional sequences and lacked quality scores, the filtering could not match the filtering applied to full-length reads. To assign V/J genes and CDR3, sequences were annotated against IMGT germline references using PyIR, a Python wrapper for IgBLAST v1.9. Reads with weak V/J assignments (E-value above 1e-6), missing CDR3, stop codons, out-of-frame junctions, or ambiguous translated residues were removed. A V3J clonotype was defined by an identical inferred V gene, J gene, and CDR3 amino acid sequence. The percentage overlap between two repertoires was calculated by dividing the number of shared unique clonotypes by the size of the smaller repertoire. Repertoire richness was assessed with RTK rarefaction, the Chao1 estimator, and Recon v2.1 estimates of unobserved clonotypes. For all TCRbeta clonotypes obtained by the gDNA method from a handful of donors, generation probabilities were computed with OLGA. TCRdb carries this immuneACCESS record with in-frame sequences only. Its versions omit some clonotypes, under half of them owing to an unresolved V gene in the studies checked, with the rest unexplained. V, J and clone size are taken as reported in that table, and D and trimming were inferred from the DNA itself. The sample table contains more than 2,000,000 clones; only one count was recorded for approximately 93% of them. Under 0.45% of the sample goes to the ten largest clones.

The sequencing input was naive CD4+ T cells from PBMCs. The sample's cell subset or site label is to be understood as: CD45RA+ positively selected. The V and J genes are TRBV6-1 and TRBJ2-3, with no confident D gene call. This clonotype originated in a man aged 18 to 30 in good health. Some clones in this sample may be carry-over from other donors' samples. The nucleotides are TGTGCCAGCAGTGAAACCGTCTTACGCACAGATACGCAGTATTTT. Its protein product is CASSETVLRTDTQYF.